The 3 T cell receptor beta chains below all came from one sample that was sequenced in a study of cytomegalovirus exposure and HLA in healthy donors. This PCR relied on a set of 60 Vbeta primers and 13 Jbeta primers. TCRdb keeps only in-frame clones here, not all; method: immunoSEQ multiplex PCR. The table shows 100,000 or so clones, with 81% occurring only once. The specimen sequenced was PBMCs. The receptor set was obtained from a human donor in good health.

The chain combines TRBV4-2 with TRBJ1-3, with unresolved D. CDR3 length: 14 amino acids. The germline V and J ends were trimmed by 4 bases and 8 bases, with 15 bases remaining between them. Germline V CDR1 and CDR2: LGHNA, YNFKEQ. For the CDR3, the DNA is TGTGCCAGCAGCCTACAGTGGCCCGGGGACACCATATATTTT. Its translation is CASSLQWPGDTIYF.

This clone was counted between two and nine times. The chain employs TRBV5-1 and TRBJ2-1; 9 bases match TRBD2. V shed 3 bases and J 6 bases; nucleotides not matched to a gene: 4. Germline assignment: CDR1 SGHRS and CDR2 YFSETQ. The CDR3 has 14 residues. This CDR3 reads CASSSREGVNEQFF. In DNA, the CDR3 is TGCGCCAGCAGCTCGCGGGAGGGGGTCAATGAGCAGTTCTTC.

The genes are TRBV6-5 and TRBJ2-3, with 7 bases that match TRBD1. This CDR3 is 13 amino acids long. The trim removed 4 bases at V and 14 bases at J, leaving 12 bases unmatched. Germline V gene data show CDR1 as MNHEY and CDR2 as SVGAGI. The CDR3 sequence: CASSSHKGAAGYF. CDR3 in DNA: TGTGCCAGCAGTTCCCATAAGGGGGCGGCGGGGTATTTT.